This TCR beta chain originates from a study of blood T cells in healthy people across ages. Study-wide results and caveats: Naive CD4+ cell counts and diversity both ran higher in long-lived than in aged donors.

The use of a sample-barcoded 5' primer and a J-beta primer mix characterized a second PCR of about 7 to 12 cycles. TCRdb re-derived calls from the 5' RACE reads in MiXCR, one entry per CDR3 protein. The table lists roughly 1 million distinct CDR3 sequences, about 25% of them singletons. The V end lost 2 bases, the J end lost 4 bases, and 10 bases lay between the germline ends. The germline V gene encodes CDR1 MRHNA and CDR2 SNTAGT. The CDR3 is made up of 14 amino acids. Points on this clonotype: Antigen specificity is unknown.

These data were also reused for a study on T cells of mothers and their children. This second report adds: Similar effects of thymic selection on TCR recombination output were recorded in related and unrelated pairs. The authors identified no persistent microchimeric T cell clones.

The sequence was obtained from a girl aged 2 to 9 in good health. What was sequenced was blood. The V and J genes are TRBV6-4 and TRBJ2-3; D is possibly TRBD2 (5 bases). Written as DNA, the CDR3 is TGTGCCAGCAGTGACAGACTATTCCCAGATACGCAGTATTTT. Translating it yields CASSDRLFPDTQYF.